Listed below are T cell receptor beta chains from one sample, sequenced in a study of regulatory T cells in long-lasting Graves disease. TCRdb recomputed calls from the multiplex PCR reads with MiXCR, one row per CDR3 protein. The data contain 440,000 or so distinct CDR3 sequences, approximately 15% of them singletons. In addition, the sample was reused for a study of T cells in Graves' hyperthyroidism and ophthalmopathy.

Sequences were derived from peripheral blood mononuclear cells (PBMCs), sampled at new diagnosis, from a patient treated with antithyroid drugs. These receptors originate from a young woman with Graves disease. Each CDR3 is given with its conserved first and last residue. D genes are given only for firm matches. Expanded clones get a size class; other rows say once, few or many, or leave the size out.

TRBV4-1	-	TRBJ2-5	-	TGCGCCAGCAGCCAAGAGAACAGGGTAGAGACCCAGTACTTC	CASSQENRVETQYF
TRBV2	many	TRBJ2-3	TRBD2	TGTGCCAGCAGTGAAGCGGGGCATCCGGGACTAGCGGGAGGTCTGGGTACGCAGTATTTT	CASSEAGHPGLAGGLGTQYF
TRBV7-8	-	TRBJ2-5	-	TGTGCCAGCGGCCCAGGGCGGCAAGAGACCCAGTACTTC	CASGPGRQETQYF
TRBV18	-	TRBJ2-5	TRBD2	TGTGCCAGCCCACCAGGAGTAGCGGGAGAGGTGGAGACCCAGTACTTC	CASPPGVAGEVETQYF
TRBV28	-	TRBJ2-7	TRBD2	TGTGCCAGCAGTAGGGCGGGAGACCCCTACGAGCAGTACTTC	CASSRAGDPYEQYF
TRBV12-3/TRBV12-4	-	TRBJ2-1	TRBD2	TGTGCCAGCAGTGCGGGACTAGCGAGCAATGAGCAGTTCTTC	CASSAGLASNEQFF
TRBV6-1	few	TRBJ1-5	TRBD1	TGTGCCAGCACCCCTACAGGGGAGGGGGAACAGCCCCAGCATTTT	CASTPTGEGEQPQHF
TRBV10-3	-	TRBJ1-2	-	TGTGCCATCAGTGAGTTGGGATCCTATGGCTACACCTTC	CAISELGSYGYTF
TRBV6-1	-	TRBJ1-5	-	TGTGCCAGCACTAACCGGGCAGCCGATAGCAATCAGCCCCAGCATTTT	CASTNRAADSNQPQHF
TRBV12-3/TRBV12-4	many	TRBJ2-7	-	TGTGCCAGCAGTTACTGGGGGATGGCCTACGAGCAGTACTTC	CASSYWGMAYEQYF
TRBV10-1	-	TRBJ1-1	TRBD1	TGCGCCAGCAGTGGAGGGGGCGCAGGCACTGAAGCTTTCTTT	CASSGGGAGTEAFF
TRBV11-2	many	TRBJ1-4	-	TGTGCCAGCAGCTCGACGAGGAAACTGTTTTTT	CASSSTRKLFF
TRBV6-2/TRBV6-3	many	TRBJ2-1	TRBD2	TGTGCCAGCAGTTACGAGGGGGGACTAGCGGTAATAAGCTCCTACAATGAGCAGTTCTTC	CASSYEGGLAVISSYNEQFF
TRBV5-8	-	TRBJ2-4	TRBD1	TGTGCCAGCAGTGACAGGGCCCTAGCCAAAAACATTCAGTACTTC	CASSDRALAKNIQYF
TRBV28	-	TRBJ2-4	-	TGTGCCAGCTCAAACGGGACATACGCCCGACCGAACTTAAACATTCAGTACTTC	CASSNGTYARPNLNIQYF
TRBV7-6	-	TRBJ2-7	-	TGTGCCAGCAGCCGAGAAGGGGGGGGGAACTACGAGCAGTACTTC	CASSREGGGNYEQYF
TRBV13	many	TRBJ2-2	-	TGTGCCAGCAGCTTAGACGGACAGAACACCGGGGAGCTGTTTTTT	CASSLDGQNTGELFF
TRBV6-1	-	TRBJ2-7	TRBD2	TGTGCCAGCAGACTTGAACTAGCGGGAGCCCTCGCGTACTTC	CASRLELAGALAYF
TRBV5-1	many	TRBJ1-5	-	TGCGCCAGCAGCACCGGCGGCGACAATCAGCCCCAGCATTTT	CASSTGGDNQPQHF
TRBV7-9	few	TRBJ2-5	TRBD1	TGTGCCAGCAGCACCGGACAGGGTTTTACGACCCAGTACTTC	CASSTGQGFTTQYF
TRBV15	few	TRBJ1-1	-	TGTGCCACCAGCGGCTCGGGGGTTATAGACACTGAAGCTTTCTTT	CATSGSGVIDTEAFF
TRBV4-1	few	TRBJ1-5	-	TGCGCCAGCAGCCAGAGGGGCGGGGCCCAGCATTTT	CASSQRGGAQHF
TRBV5-1	many	TRBJ1-1	-	TGCGCCAGCAGCTCAGGGGCGGACACTGAAGCTTTCTTT	CASSSGADTEAFF
TRBV2	few	TRBJ1-4	-	TGTGCCAGCAGTGTAGGGGATGAAAAACTGTTTTTT	CASSVGDEKLFF
TRBV20-1	many	TRBJ2-7	-	TGCAGTGCTAGTAGCAGGGTGGGCGAGCAGTACTTC	CSASSRVGEQYF
TRBV11-2	many	TRBJ1-6	-	TGTGCCAGCAGAACGACATGGGAGAAGCCACCCCTCCACTTT	CASRTTWEKPPLHF
TRBV5-4	-	TRBJ2-5	TRBD2	TGTGCCAGCAGCCGGGGACTAGCGGGAGCCTCTGGAGAGACCCAGTACTTC	CASSRGLAGASGETQYF
TRBV5-6	-	TRBJ1-2	-	TGTGCCAGCAGCTTGAAGACCACCGACTATGGCTACACCTTC	CASSLKTTDYGYTF
TRBV20-1	many	TRBJ2-7	-	TGCAGTGCGGGGACTGATCACGAGCAGTACTTC	CSAGTDHEQYF
TRBV18	many	TRBJ2-7	-	TGTGCCAGCTCACCAGGGGTTCCTGGGTACGAGCAGTACTTC	CASSPGVPGYEQYF
TRBV12-3/TRBV12-4	many	TRBJ1-5	-	TGTGCCAGCACAAGCCAGGAGGGCAATCAGCCCCAGCATTTT	CASTSQEGNQPQHF
TRBV9	few	TRBJ1-1	-	TGTGCCAGCAGCGTAGGGCCGGGGACTCTCTCGAACACTGAAGCTTTCTTT	CASSVGPGTLSNTEAFF
TRBV7-3	-	TRBJ2-1	-	TGTGCCAGCAGCTTCGGGCTTACTAATGAGCAGTTCTTC	CASSFGLTNEQFF
TRBV7-9	many	TRBJ2-4	TRBD2	TGTGCCAGCAGCCCCCTTACTAGCGGGGGAAAAAACATTCAGTACTTC	CASSPLTSGGKNIQYF
TRBV4-3	-	TRBJ1-1	-	TGCGCCAGCAGCCAAGTAATACGACTCAAGAACACTGAAGCTTTCTTT	CASSQVIRLKNTEAFF
TRBV12-3/TRBV12-4	many	TRBJ2-2	-	TGTGCCAGCAGGCGGGACACCGGGGAGCTGTTTTTT	CASRRDTGELFF
TRBV19	-	TRBJ1-4	TRBD1	TGTGCCAGTAGATACAGGGGTCCCAACTCTGAAAAACTGTTTTTT	CASRYRGPNSEKLFF
TRBV30	many	TRBJ1-5	-	TGTGCCTGGAGGACAGACCTGAATCAGCCCCAGCATTTT	CAWRTDLNQPQHF
TRBV28	few	TRBJ2-1	TRBD2	TGTGCCAGCTGGACTGGGACTTTTGGGACTAGCGAACACAATGAGCAGTTCTTC	CASWTGTFGTSEHNEQFF
TRBV27	-	TRBJ2-6	-	TGTGCCAGCAAACCGGGAGCGAGCTCTGGGGCCAACGTCCTGACTTTC	CASKPGASSGANVLTF
TRBV5-1	many	TRBJ1-2	TRBD1	TGCGCCAGCAGACCTCCGGGACAGGGTATGGCTAACTATGGCTACACCTTC	CASRPPGQGMANYGYTF
TRBV3-1	many	TRBJ2-1	TRBD2	TGTGCCAGCAGCCGGCGGGAGTATGGCAATGAGCAGTTCTTC	CASSRREYGNEQFF
TRBV15	few	TRBJ2-2	-	TGTGCCACCAGCAGAGGGAGTGGGGGTCTTACCGGGGAGCTGTTTTTT	CATSRGSGGLTGELFF
TRBV12-3/TRBV12-4	many	TRBJ2-3	TRBD2	TGTGCCAGCAGTTTAGACCACGGACTAGCGGGCACAGATACGCAGTATTTT	CASSLDHGLAGTDTQYF
TRBV20-1	-	TRBJ1-5	-	TGCAGTGCTAGAGATGGGGGGGATCAGCCCCAGCATTTT	CSARDGGDQPQHF
TRBV5-1	-	TRBJ1-2	-	TGCGCCAGCAGCTTGAATGGGAATGGCTACACCTTC	CASSLNGNGYTF
TRBV20-1	-	TRBJ2-1	TRBD2	TGCAGTGCTAGAGATCACTGGACCGGGACTAGCGAATACAATGAGCAGTTCTTC	CSARDHWTGTSEYNEQFF
TRBV5-1	-	TRBJ2-7	TRBD1	TGCGCCAGCAATACCGGGACAGGGGATTCCTCCGAGCAGTACTTC	CASNTGTGDSSEQYF
TRBV6-2/TRBV6-3	many	TRBJ1-4	-	TGTGCCAGCAGTTACGCCAGCCGTAATGAAAAACTGTTTTTT	CASSYASRNEKLFF
TRBV7-3	many	TRBJ2-1	TRBD2	TGTGCCAGCAGCTTAGGGGGACTAGCGGGAGTCAATGAGCAGTTCTTC	CASSLGGLAGVNEQFF
TRBV29-1	many	TRBJ1-2	TRBD1	TGCAGCGTGTGGACAGGGGTTGGCTACACCTTC	CSVWTGVGYTF
TRBV7-9	many	TRBJ2-5	-	TGTGCCAGCCGTGGTGGGGCTGAAGAGACCCAGTACTTC	CASRGGAEETQYF
TRBV5-1	many	TRBJ1-1	-	TGCGCCAGCAGCTTGGCTCACCCTTTTAGTTTGAACACTGAAGCTTTCTTT	CASSLAHPFSLNTEAFF
TRBV5-1	many	TRBJ2-2	-	TGCGCCAGCAGCACTGACACCTCGAACACCGGGGAGCTGTTTTTT	CASSTDTSNTGELFF
TRBV6-1	once	TRBJ1-1	-	TGTGCCAGCAGGAGGGGACACCGCAACACTGAAGCTTTCTTT	CASRRGHRNTEAFF
TRBV3-1	many	TRBJ2-3	-	TGTGCCAGCACCCGAGGCGGGACTACAGATACGCAGTATTTT	CASTRGGTTDTQYF
TRBV27	many	TRBJ2-1	-	TGTGCCAGCAGTCCGTGGGTAGGGACGGTCGACAATGAGCAGTTCTTC	CASSPWVGTVDNEQFF
TRBV3-1	-	TRBJ2-7	-	TGTGCCAGCAGCCAAGCCGGGGGTCAAACCTACGAGCAGTACTTC	CASSQAGGQTYEQYF
TRBV7-9	many	TRBJ2-1	-	TGTGCCAGCAGCCGACAGGCCAGCAATGAGCAGTTCTTC	CASSRQASNEQFF
TRBV18	-	TRBJ2-5	-	TGTGCCAGCTCACCCCTTCCGCGACGTCGTGTTGGAGAGACCCAGTACTTC	CASSPLPRRRVGETQYF